The following is a TCR beta chain sequence with its context. Its matching antigen is unknown. Trimming stripped 5 bases from V and 4 bases from J, with 17 bases between. Germline V gives CDR1 MNHNS, CDR2 SASEGT. The CDR3 spans 15 residues. These data originate in a study of cytomegalovirus exposure and HLA in healthy donors. General study results and limits: In a later analysis, common viral pathogens appeared linked to several of the most significant clusters. Follow-up analysis later connected one missense variant in DCLRE1C with trimming of TCR beta V- and J-genes.

Primers for the PCR totalled 60 Vbeta and 13 Jbeta. TCRdb's table, derived via immunoSEQ multiplex PCR, lists solely in-frame clones and lacks some. Here the sample spans approximately 100,000 clones, 60% to 85% being singletons. Among the donors, all were healthy bone marrow donors. This sequence joins TRBV6-1 and TRBJ2-5; the D gene is possibly TRBD2 (6 bases). Source material: PBMCs. This receptor was identified in a man in his 60s in good health and CMV-seropositive. CDR3 bases: TGTGCCAGCAGTCCCAGTGGGCGGAGGGGAGAGACCCAGTACTTC. Residues: CASSPSGRRGETQYF.